The sequence of this T cell receptor beta chain was determined in a study of control samples from healthy donors and cancer patients. This clone was counted between two and nine times. Produced via immunoSEQ multiplex PCR; TCRdb's table is partial and in-frame only. The sample shows more than 20,000 clones, approximately 85% of them seen only once. V shed 3 bases and J shed 3 bases, with 8 bases lying between them. Looked up from germline, CDR1 is GTSNPN and CDR2 is SVGIG (reference sequence). The CDR3 loop spans 12 amino acids. The chain recombines TRBV30 with TRBJ1-1, with a possible D match to TRBD1 (6 bases). This sequence originates from a man aged 60-69 years with head and neck cancer. Input material: PBMCs. The CDR3 nucleotides are TGTGCCTGGAGCCCAGGGGACACTGAAGCTTTCTTT. This translates into CAWSPGDTEAFF.